What follows are 10 T cell receptor beta chains derived from one specimen sequenced in a study of read filtering for tumor transcriptome and immune sequencing. This library used roughly 400 ng RNA and molecular barcoded adaptors spanning alpha/delta and beta/gamma chains. Each CDR3 protein gets one entry after TCRdb re-called the reads with MiXCR. The sample consists of more than 55,000 distinct CDR3 sequences, roughly 19% of them appearing once. The sequenced sample consisted of a population of CD138-negative cells sorted from bone marrow. The receptors shown here come from a donor aged 40 or older with multiple myeloma.

This clonotype was detected many times. V and J are TRBV27 and TRBJ2-2; 8 bases fit TRBD2. CDR1 and CDR2 from the germline V gene are MNHEY and SMNVEV (reference sequence). The junction had 7 bases not matched to a gene; V was cut back by 7 bases and J by 3 bases. This CDR3 contains 15 residues. The CDR3 spells CASTYGRADTGELFF. The CDR3 bases are TGTGCCAGCACGTACGGGAGGGCCGACACCGGGGAGCTGTTTTTT.

This clonotype was counted ten times or more. The chain links TRBV7-9 to TRBJ2-1; 7 bases match TRBD1. CDR1 and CDR2 from the germline V gene are SEHNR and FQNEAQ (reference sequence). With 3 bases clipped from V and 9 bases from J, the junction kept 5 bases outside the gene matches. This CDR3 comprises 13 residues. CDR3: CASSFTGVTEQFF. Here the CDR3 DNA reads TGTGCCAGCAGCTTTACAGGGGTGACTGAGCAGTTCTTC.

This clonotype was seen repeatedly, ten times or more. The genes are TRBV7-3 and TRBJ1-3; D is possibly TRBD1 (5 bases). This CDR3 is 15 amino acids long. Germline V lookup: CDR1 SGHTA, CDR2 FQGTGA. V was shortened by 5 bases and J by 1 base, with 12 bases between the two germline ends. CDR3 in amino acids: CASSPKDTSGNTIYF. The CDR3, as DNA: TGTGCCAGCAGCCCCAAGGACACTTCTGGAAACACCATATATTTT.

V and J are TRBV7-2 and TRBJ2-7, with D unresolved. This CDR3 is 16 amino acids long. Trimming pared 5 bases from V and 2 bases from J, leaving 19 bases between. Germline CDR1 SGHTA, CDR2 FQGNSA. Written as DNA, the CDR3 is TGTGCCAGCAGCCCGGCAGCAGCCTCGTCGACCTACGAGCAGTACTTC. Encoded protein: CASSPAAASSTYEQYF.

This clonotype was seen a single time. This may be a read error: a much more frequent sequence differs by one nucleotide. The genes are TRBV18 and TRBJ2-7, with a possible D match to TRBD1 (6 bases). The CDR3 has 14 residues. Germline V gives CDR1 KGHSH, CDR2 LQKENI. V lost 6 bases and J 9 bases, leaving 21 bases between the germline ends. CDR3 region: CASSPQGRRDGQYF. As DNA, the CDR3 is TGTGCCAGCTCCCCGCAGGGGCGACGCGACGGGCAGTACTTC.

This clonotype was seen many times. The V call is TRBV19, the J call TRBJ2-5; 11 bases fit TRBD1. With 8 bases clipped from V and 5 bases from J, the junction kept 7 bases outside the gene matches. Germline loops: CDR1 LNHDA, CDR2 SQIVND (reference sequence). The CDR3 length is 14 residues. The DNA for the CDR3 is TGTGCCAGTGGAGGACAGGGGGCGTGGGAGACCCAGTACTTC. It specifies CASGGQGAWETQYF.

Worth noting for this clonotype: Possible read error: a much larger clone is one base away. Since the CDR3 does not end with the conserved phenylalanine or tryptophan, this likely comes from a read error. The rearrangement joins TRBV12-3 or TRBV12-4 to TRBJ1-4; D gene ambiguous. V lost 5 bases to trimming and J lost 8 bases, with 12 bases between them. The CDR3 runs 13 residues. CDR3: CASSGMIIEKLFL. The CDR3 DNA follows: TGTGCCAGCAGTGGAATGATTATCGAAAAACTGTTTCTT.

This clonotype was observed a few times. The chain links TRBV7-9 to TRBJ2-7; D ambiguous. Germline values: CDR1 SEHNR, CDR2 FQNEAQ (reference sequence). The CDR3 extends over 14 amino acids. V gave up 2 bases and J gave up 2 bases, with 10 bases separating them. The CDR3 DNA sequence: TGTGCCAGCAGCTTATCTCTGGGGACCTACGAGCAGTACTTC. Protein: CASSLSLGTYEQYF. Drawing the rest from reference TRBV7-9 and TRBJ2-7, the complete variable domain is DTGVSQNPRHKITKRGQNVTFRCDPISEHNRLYWYRQTLGQGPEFLTYFQNEAQLEKSRLLSDRFSAERPKGSFSTLEIQRTEQGDSAMYLCASSLSLGTYEQYFGPGTRLTVT.

The gene calls are TRBV5-5 and TRBJ2-2; tentatively, D is TRBD2 (6 bases). Per germline, CDR1 SGHKS and CDR2 YYEKEE (reference sequence). CDR3 length: 16 amino acids. Trimming pared 3 bases from V and 1 base from J, leaving 13 bases between. CDR3 sequence: CASSWAGGENTGELFF. For the CDR3, the DNA is TGTGCCAGCAGCTGGGCGGGCGGGGAGAACACCGGGGAGCTGTTTTTT.

In this sample, this clonotype turned up a few times. The rearrangement uses TRBV6-5 and TRBJ2-6; D call uncertain. Per the germline V gene, CDR1 is MNHEY and CDR2 is SVGAGI. This CDR3 has 14 amino acids. Between the trimmed V and J ends, which lost 5 bases and 0 bases, there was a span of 5 bases. The CDR3 DNA follows: TGTGCCAGCAGTCAGGTCTCTGGGGCCAACGTCCTGACTTTC. It is translated as CASSQVSGANVLTF.